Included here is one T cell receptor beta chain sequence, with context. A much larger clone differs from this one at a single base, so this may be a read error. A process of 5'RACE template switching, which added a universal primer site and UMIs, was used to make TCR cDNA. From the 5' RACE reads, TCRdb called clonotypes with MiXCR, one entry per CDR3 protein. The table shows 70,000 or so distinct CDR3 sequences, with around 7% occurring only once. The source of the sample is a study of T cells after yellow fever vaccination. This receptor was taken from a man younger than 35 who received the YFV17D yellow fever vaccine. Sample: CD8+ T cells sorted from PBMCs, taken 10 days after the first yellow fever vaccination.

Here the CDR3 reads CASSFGPNSYEQYF. DNA for the CDR3: TGTGCCAGCAGCTTCGGGCCGAACTCCTACGAGCAGTACTTC. The chain uses TRBV5-5 and TRBJ2-7, with D hard to call. The CDR3 has 14 amino acids. The germline gives CDR1 SGHKS, CDR2 YYEKEE (reference sequence). Trimming stripped 2 bases from V and 0 bases from J, with 9 bases between.